Below are 15 T cell receptor beta chains sequenced from a single sample in a study of identical twins. TCRdb itself ran the 5' RACE reads through MiXCR, one entry per CDR3 protein. Of around 960,000 distinct CDR3 sequences in the sample, 12% were seen once. These data were also reused for a study on yellow fever vaccine responses in identical twins.

The sample comprised PBMCs. The receptors shown here come from a woman aged 18-29 years in good health.

This clonotype was found a few times. The chain has TRBV2 and TRBJ2-7; D remains unclear. Germline CDR1 reads SNHLY; CDR2 reads FYNNEI. V was cut by 6 bases and J by 2 bases, with 11 bases left in between. CDR3 length equals 13 residues. The CDR3 sequence: CASRPDGPYEQYF. CDR3 sequence (DNA): TGTGCCAGCAGACCCGACGGACCCTACGAGCAGTACTTC.

The chain recombines TRBV5-1 with TRBJ2-2; D remains unclear. The germline CDR1 and CDR2 sequences are SGHRS and YFSETQ. This CDR3 is built from 13 residues. Between the trimmed V and J ends, which lost 0 bases and 7 bases, there was a span of 7 bases. The CDR3 sequence: CASSLEGIGELFF. CDR3 coding DNA: TGCGCCAGCAGCTTGGAAGGGATCGGGGAGCTGTTTTTT. The complete variable domain, with remaining parts taken from reference TRBV5-1 and TRBJ2-2, reads KAGVTQTPRYLIKTRGQQVTLSCSPISGHRSVSWYQQTPGQGLQFLFEYFSETQRNKGNFPGRFSGRQFSNSRSEMNVSTLELGDSALYLCASSLEGIGELFFGEGSRLTVL.

The chain recombines TRBV2 with TRBJ2-1; tentative D call: TRBD2 (5 bases). Germline V gives CDR1 SNHLY, CDR2 FYNNEI. This CDR3 has 17 amino acids. Trimming shortened V by 5 bases and J by 8 bases, and 25 bases separated the two germline ends. Written as DNA, the CDR3 is TGTGCCAGCAGTCAAAAGGACCTCCTACTAGGGTGGGATGAGCAGTTCTTC. Protein sequence: CASSQKDLLLGWDEQFF.

This rearrangement joins TRBV13 to TRBJ2-3; 12 bases map to TRBD2. The CDR3 consists of 19 residues. V was clipped by 4 bases and J by 6 bases; unmatched bases: 17. CDR1 is PRHDT and CDR2 is FYEKMQ in the germline V gene (reference sequence). Here the CDR3 reads CASSSLTSGRTILGDTQYF. As DNA, the CDR3 is TGTGCCAGCAGCTCACTGACTAGCGGGAGAACAATCCTAGGGGATACGCAGTATTTT.

This clonotype has a handful of counts. This rearrangement joins TRBV20-1 to TRBJ1-5, with D tentatively TRBD1 (6 bases). The CDR3 loop spans 13 amino acids. From germline, CDR1 is DFQATT and CDR2 SNEGSKA (reference sequence). V was cut by 1 base and J by 4 bases, with 8 bases left in between. CDR3 nucleotide sequence: TGCAGTGCTAGAGGGACAGAAAATCAGCCCCAGCATTTT. As protein: CSARGTENQPQHF.

This clonotype was counted between two and nine times. The gene calls are TRBV29-1 and TRBJ2-6, with TRBD2 identical over 12 bases. This CDR3 contains 19 residues. Germline V gene sequence: CDR1 SQVTM, CDR2 ANQGSEA. The V segment lost 5 bases and the J segment 0 bases; nucleotides outside the gene matches: 11. The CDR3 loop is CSVRQGWTSGASGANVLTF. The CDR3 coding sequence is TGCAGCGTTAGACAGGGCTGGACTAGCGGGGCCTCTGGGGCCAACGTCCTGACTTTC.

This chain joins TRBV5-1 and TRBJ1-2, with 12 bases lining up with TRBD1. The CDR3 has 15 residues. Germline CDR1 SGHRS, CDR2 YFSETQ. The trim removed 4 bases at V and 4 bases at J, leaving 5 bases unmatched. The CDR3: CASSPGTGGIYGYTF. Here the CDR3 DNA reads TGCGCCAGCAGCCCAGGGACAGGGGGCATCTATGGCTACACCTTC.

Only a few counts were recorded for this clonotype. The chain uses TRBV12-3 or TRBV12-4 and TRBJ2-3; TRBD1 matches 10 bases. The junction had 5 bases not matched to a gene; V was cut back by 4 bases and J by 1 base. The CDR3 has 16 amino acids. CDR3 coding DNA: TGTGCCAGCAGTTCCAACGACAGGGGGCGCACAGATACGCAGTATTTT. This codes for CASSSNDRGRTDTQYF.

The chain recombines TRBV5-5 with TRBJ2-4, with D maybe TRBD1 (6 bases). Germline CDR1 is SGHKS and CDR2 is YYEKEE (reference sequence). The CDR3 sequence is 16 residues long. With 4 bases removed from V and 4 bases from J, the gap between germline ends came to 18 bases. CDR3 DNA sequence: TGTGCCAGCAGCCCCCAGGACAGTGTCGTTAAAAACATTCAGTACTTC. Amino acid sequence: CASSPQDSVVKNIQYF.

This clonotype appeared a few times. The chain employs TRBV3-1 and TRBJ2-7, with 7 bases lining up with TRBD1. The V segment lost 2 bases and the J segment 4 bases; nucleotides outside the gene matches: 11. The CDR3 runs 16 residues. Germline loops: CDR1 LGHDT, CDR2 YNNKEL (reference sequence). The CDR3 loop is CASSQRGTVKTYEQYF. In nucleotides, the CDR3 is TGTGCCAGCAGCCAAAGGGGGACAGTAAAGACGTACGAGCAGTACTTC.

The genes are TRBV6-2 or TRBV6-3 and TRBJ2-2; 8 bases are a match to TRBD1. After removal of 2 bases from V and 6 bases from J, the junction contained 2 bases not matched to a gene. The germline CDR1 and CDR2 sequences are MNHEY and SVGEGT. CDR3 length: 14 residues. The CDR3, as DNA: TGTGCCAGCAGTTACCGACAGGGGTCCGGGGAGCTGTTTTTT. Translating gives CASSYRQGSGELFF.

This clonotype was counted many times. The chain joins TRBV4-1 to TRBJ1-5, with D unclear. The germline V and J ends were trimmed by 4 bases and 6 bases, with 22 bases remaining between them. Germline lookup yields CDR1 MGHRA and CDR2 YSYEKL. The CDR3 covers 17 residues. CDR3 bases: TGCGCCAGCAGCCGCCTGCCGATTAGTGATGCGGGTCAGCCCCAGCATTTT. It encodes CASSRLPISDAGQPQHF.

This clonotype occurred a few times. The CDR3 region is CSVDEQYF. In DNA, the CDR3 is TGCAGTGTTGATGAGCAGTACTTC. The chain is built from TRBV20-1 and TRBJ2-7; no clear D. CDR3 length: 8 residues. Trimming shortened V by 7 bases and J by 7 bases, and 5 bases separated the two germline ends. The germline CDR1 and CDR2 sequences are DFQATT and SNEGSKA (reference sequence).

This clonotype has only a few counts. J is TRBJ2-7 and V is TRBV29-1, with a tentative D call TRBD1 (5 bases). This CDR3 contains 12 residues. Trimming took 4 bases from V and 0 from J, leaving 7 bases between them. Germline loops: CDR1 SQVTM, CDR2 ANQGSEA. CDR3 sequence reads: CSVGQSSYEQYV. The CDR3 bases are TGCAGCGTTGGACAGAGCTCCTACGAGCAGTACGTC.

This clonotype appeared a few times. The chain couples TRBV7-2 to TRBJ2-5, with TRBD1 identical over 8 bases. Germline assignment: CDR1 SGHTA and CDR2 FQGNSA. The ends lost 5 bases at V and 5 bases at J; junction bases unmatched: 10. The CDR3 loop spans 15 amino acids. Here the CDR3 reads CASSPVTGGRETQYF. The CDR3 nucleotides read TGTGCCAGCAGCCCCGTCACAGGGGGACGGGAGACCCAGTACTTC.